These 6 T cell receptor beta chains originate from one sample sequenced in a study of blood T cell repertoires in COVID-19. Sequenced by immunoSEQ multiplex PCR; TCRdb stores in-frame clones only, minus some. The sample lists about 200,000 clones; about 90% were seen once. The sample was peripheral blood. The receptor set was obtained from a woman in her 70s with acute or convalescent COVID-19.

This clone was recorded only once. The J gene is TRBJ2-6, the V gene TRBV19; D is possibly TRBD1 (6 bases). CDR3 length: 21 residues. CDR1 LNHDA and CDR2 SQIVND come from the germline V gene (reference sequence). V lost 1 base and J 0 bases, leaving 22 bases between the germline ends. DNA for the CDR3: TGTGCCAGTAGTATAGGCAGCAATTTGGGCAGGGGAAGCTCTGGGGCCAACGTCCTGACTTTC. Translation gives CASSIGSNLGRGSSGANVLTF.

The chain recombines TRBV19 with TRBJ1-2, with D unclear. Trimming took off 5 bases at V and 7 bases at J, with 20 bases between the two ends. The CDR3 totals 15 residues. Germline lookup yields CDR1 LNHDA and CDR2 SQIVND (reference sequence). The CDR3 DNA is TGTGCCAGTAGTGCGCTCCGTTCGATGGGAGGTGGCTACACCTTC. Translating gives CASSALRSMGGGYTF.

The J gene is TRBJ2-1, the V gene TRBV27; the match to TRBD2 covers 11 bases. The CDR3 consists of 15 residues. The germline V gene encodes CDR1 MNHEY and CDR2 SMNVEV (reference sequence). V shed 4 bases, J shed 6 bases, and the junction held 5 bases outside the gene matches. The CDR3 sequence: CASSSRLAGFNEQFF. CDR3 DNA sequence: TGTGCCAGCAGTTCTCGACTAGCGGGGTTCAATGAGCAGTTCTTC.

The CDR3: CSVYVNSNSPLHF. The CDR3 bases are TGCAGCGTTTACGTGAACTCAAATTCACCCCTCCACTTT. V gene TRBV29-1 combines with J gene TRBJ1-6; D not resolved. The ends were cut back, 5 bases at V and 7 bases at J, with 12 bases in the middle. The CDR3 contains 13 residues. The germline gives CDR1 SQVTM, CDR2 ANQGSEA.

The J gene is TRBJ1-5, the V gene TRBV7-9; TRBD1 matches at 10 bases. V trimming: 1 base; J trimming: 4 bases; junction bases outside the gene matches: 4. Germline-derived CDR1 and CDR2 are SEHNR and FQNEAQ (reference sequence). The length of the CDR3 is 16 residues. The CDR3 spells CASSLGGTGVNQPQHF. As DNA, the CDR3 is TGTGCCAGCAGCTTAGGAGGGACAGGGGTAAATCAGCCCCAGCATTTT.

The chain joins TRBV3-1 (or the pseudogene TRBV3-2) to TRBJ1-2, with TRBD1 matching 10 bases. The CDR3 loop spans 16 amino acids. V lost 5 bases, J lost 4 bases, and 10 bases stayed unmatched. Looked up from germline, CDR1 is LGHDT and CDR2 is YNNKEL (reference sequence). The CDR3 DNA reads as TGTGCCAGCAGCGCAACTTGGACAGGGGGTTCCTATGGCTACACCTTC. Its translation is CASSATWTGGSYGYTF.